The 4 T cell receptor beta chains presented below share a single source sample, sequenced in a study of cytomegalovirus exposure and HLA in healthy donors. PCR employed 60 Vbeta and 13 Jbeta primers. Using immunoSEQ multiplex PCR, the repertoire was profiled, and TCRdb retains in-frame clones only, with some absent. The table includes about 140,000 clones, 75% detected once. The sample was PBMCs. The receptors stem from a man between 18 and 35 years old in good health and CMV-seropositive.

V is TRBV28 and J is TRBJ2-5; TRBD1 might be the D (6 bases). The V gene's germline CDR1 is MDHEN and CDR2 SYDVKM. The V end was cut by 5 bases, the J end by 2 bases, with 9 bases between. The CDR3 consists of 13 residues. CDR3 nucleotides: TGTGCCAGCAGTGGGACACCGCAAGAGACCCAGTACTTC. Translating gives CASSGTPQETQYF.

This clone has just one count. The chain has TRBV28 and TRBJ1-2; 11 nucleotides match TRBD1. Germline V gives CDR1 MDHEN, CDR2 SYDVKM. The V segment lost 6 bases and the J segment 7 bases; nucleotides outside the gene matches: 7. This CDR3 region has 14 residues. CDR3 bases: TGTGCCAGCAGATCGGGACAGGGGGGTTCTGGCTACACCTTC. This gives the protein CASRSGQGGSGYTF.

The chain is built from TRBV18 and TRBJ1-3, with 8 bases lining up with TRBD1. V shed 7 bases, J shed 2 bases, and the junction held 7 bases outside the gene matches. This CDR3 has 15 residues. CDR1 KGHSH and CDR2 LQKENI come from the germline V gene. CDR3 in DNA: TGTGCCAGCTTATCCGGACAGGGCCCTGGAAACACCATATATTTT. Translating it yields CASLSGQGPGNTIYF.

The chain carries TRBV5-1 and TRBJ2-6, with 10 bases lining up with TRBD1. Germline trimming cut 6 bases from V and 4 bases from J; bases unmatched to any gene: 13. The CDR3 has 18 amino acids. Germline CDR1 reads SGHRS; CDR2 reads YFSETQ. CDR3 nucleotides: TGCGCCAGCACCCGGGGGGGACAGGGGAGTTCAGGGGCCAACGTCCTGACTTTC. Translated: CASTRGGQGSSGANVLTF.